Below are 21 T cell receptor beta chains sequenced from a single sample in a study of cytomegalovirus exposure and HLA in healthy donors. 13 Jbeta primers and 60 Vbeta primers were used for the PCR. Method: immunoSEQ multiplex PCR; TCRdb's copy keeps in-frame clones and lacks some. The table has roughly 130,000 clones, around 82% seen once. The specimen was PBMCs. These TCRs come from a boy between 10 and 17 years old in good health and CMV-seronegative.

This clone was counted a single time. The chain employs TRBV2 and TRBJ2-3, with D tentatively TRBD2 (7 bases). Germline loops: CDR1 SNHLY, CDR2 FYNNEI. V shed 7 bases and J shed 4 bases, with 15 bases lying between them. The CDR3 runs to 14 residues. The CDR3 spells CASNGGQKPDTQYF. The DNA of the CDR3 is TGTGCCAGCAACGGGGGGCAAAAACCAGATACGCAGTATTTT. The whole variable domain, remainder taken from reference TRBV2 and TRBJ2-3, is EPEVTQTPSHQVTQMGQEVILRCVPISNHLYFYWYRQILGQKVEFLVSFYNNEISEKSEIFDDQFSVERPDGSNFTLKIRSTKLEDSAMYFCASNGGQKPDTQYFGPGTRLTVL.

The V call is TRBV7-9, the J call TRBJ2-7; TRBD1 matches at 10 bases. The germline CDR1 and CDR2 sequences are SEHNR and FQNEAQ (reference sequence). The CDR3 is 14 residues long. V lost 4 bases to trimming and J lost 4 bases; unmatched junction nucleotides: 4. CDR3 loop: CASSWPGQGYEQYF. CDR3 bases: TGTGCCAGCAGCTGGCCGGGACAGGGGTACGAGCAGTACTTC.

The chain recombines TRBV4-1 with TRBJ1-6; 8 positions match TRBD1. Unmatched junction bases numbered 10, after V lost 0 bases and J lost 9 bases. Germline V gene data show CDR1 as MGHRA and CDR2 as YSYEKL. CDR3 size: 17 residues. DNA of the CDR3: TGCGCCAGCAGCCAAGACGCAACCGGACAGGGACGTTCACCCCTCCACTTT. This codes for CASSQDATGQGRSPLHF.

The chain is built from TRBV5-1 and TRBJ2-1; 13 bases are shared with TRBD2. The CDR3 is 14 residues long. The V and J ends lost 5 bases and 9 bases, in that order; junction bases with no gene match: 5. Germline V CDR1 and CDR2: SGHRS, YFSETQ. The CDR3 DNA reads TGCGCCAGCAGGACTAGCGGGAGGTCTGGTGAGCAGTTCTTC. Its protein is CASRTSGRSGEQFF.

The rearrangement links TRBV10-3 to TRBJ1-2; possible D gene TRBD1, 5 bases. Germline CDR1 and CDR2: ENHRY and SYGVKD. The germline V and J ends were trimmed by 2 bases and 6 bases, with 16 bases remaining between them. The CDR3 extends over 15 amino acids. CDR3 DNA sequence: TGTGCCATCAGTGAGCCGGCCGGGACTAAGGATGGCTACACCTTC. It translates to CAISEPAGTKDGYTF.

This clone has only one observation. This chain connects TRBV2 to TRBJ2-4; 9 bases map to TRBD1. With 1 base clipped from V and 9 bases from J, the junction kept 7 bases outside the gene matches. This CDR3 has 15 residues. Germline lookup yields CDR1 SNHLY and CDR2 FYNNEI. CDR3 sequence (DNA): TGTGCCAGCAGTGAAGGGGGACAGGGAGGGCGCATTCAGTACTTC. This sequence encodes CASSEGGQGGRIQYF.

The chain recombines TRBV9 with TRBJ2-2; 11 nucleotides align to TRBD2. In germline, CDR1 is SGDLS, CDR2 YYNGEE. The V segment lost 0 bases and the J segment 7 bases; nucleotides outside the gene matches: 2. This CDR3 spans 15 amino acids. The CDR3 sequence: CASSVELAGDGELFF. In nucleotides, the CDR3 is TGTGCCAGCAGCGTAGAACTAGCGGGGGACGGGGAGCTGTTTTTT.

The chain uses TRBV6-5 and TRBJ2-1, with 8 bases identical to TRBD2. Unmatched junction bases numbered 9, after V lost 3 bases and J lost 8 bases. The CDR3 spans 15 residues. CDR1 and CDR2 from the germline V gene are MNHEY and SVGAGI. The CDR3 bases are TGTGCCAGCAGTTATTTCGGGAGGGGAAAGGATGAGCAGTTCTTC. Translation gives CASSYFGRGKDEQFF.

This chain uses TRBV19 with TRBJ2-7; 9 nucleotides line up with TRBD1. From germline, CDR1 is LNHDA and CDR2 SQIVND (reference sequence). CDR3 length equals 13 residues. Trimming took 5 bases from V and 5 from J; bases not matched to a gene: 4. Written as DNA, the CDR3 is TGTGCCAGTAGTTACAGGGGGCTCGACGAGCAGTACTTC. Its protein is CASSYRGLDEQYF.

CDR3 amino acids: CASSLDGGSTDTQYF. CDR3 DNA: TGTGCCAGCAGCTTAGACGGGGGGAGCACAGATACGCAGTATTTT. The V gene is TRBV7-2, the J gene TRBJ2-3; TRBD2 agrees at 7 bases. Germline CDR1 and CDR2: SGHTA and FQGNSA. The CDR3 sequence is 15 residues long. V was pared by 1 base and J by 0 bases, with 1 base of the junction left unmatched. The variable domain in full, with the rest retrieved from reference TRBV7-2 and TRBJ2-3, is GAGVSQSPSNKVTEKGKDVELRCDPISGHTALYWYRQSLGQGLEFLIYFQGNSAPDKSGLPSDRFSAERTGGSVSTLTIQRTQQEDSAVYLCASSLDGGSTDTQYFGPGTRLTVL.

The chain carries TRBV23-1 and TRBJ2-2; D possibly corresponds to TRBD1 (6 bases). Being an ORF, TRBV23-1 has a function that is uncertain. The CDR3 runs to 17 residues. V dropped 0 bases and J dropped 0 bases, with 11 bases sitting between them. The CDR3 sequence is CASSQSPGTTNTGELFF. CDR3 coding DNA: TGCGCCAGCAGTCAATCACCGGGGACAACGAACACCGGGGAGCTGTTTTTT.

Note on this clone: Other DNA sequences from this sample encode an identical CDR3 as well. This sequence joins TRBV29-1 and TRBJ2-5; D possibly corresponds to TRBD2 (6 bases). This CDR3 contains 14 residues. Trimming cost V 4 bases and J 5 bases, with 17 bases left between them. Germline CDR1 is SQVTM and CDR2 is ANQGSEA. The CDR3 here is CSVASNTRGETQYF. The CDR3 DNA reads as TGCAGCGTTGCTTCCAATACCCGGGGGGAGACCCAGTACTTC.

The chain links TRBV9 to TRBJ2-2, with 9 bases that match TRBD1. The CDR3 spans 14 residues. V was pared by 4 bases and J by 6 bases, with 4 bases of the junction left unmatched. Per germline, CDR1 SGDLS and CDR2 YYNGEE. The CDR3 reads CASSKGQGAGELFF. The CDR3 DNA reads TGTGCCAGCAGCAAGGGACAGGGTGCCGGGGAGCTGTTTTTT.

This clone appeared a few times. The V gene is TRBV4-3, the J gene TRBJ1-1; perhaps TRBD1 as D (5 bases). The V end was cut by 5 bases, the J end by 1 base, with 11 bases between. CDR3 length: 14 residues. CDR1 is LGHNA, CDR2 YSLEER, per germline. The CDR3 sequence is CASSTMGGNTEAFF. CDR3 in DNA: TGCGCCAGCAGCACGATGGGGGGGAACACTGAAGCTTTCTTT.

The chain recombines TRBV25-1 with TRBJ2-3; TRBD2 aligns across 7 bases. The CDR3 totals 14 residues. Germline V gene sequence: CDR1 MGHDK, CDR2 SYGVNS. Germline trimming cut 4 bases from V and 3 bases from J; bases unmatched to any gene: 4. The CDR3 coding sequence is TGTGCCAGCAGTGTTCGGGGAGGGACAGATACGCAGTATTTT. This codes for CASSVRGGTDTQYF.

The chain couples TRBV9 to TRBJ2-3; TRBD1 might be the D (6 bases). From germline, CDR1 is SGDLS and CDR2 YYNGEE. Trimming took 3 bases from V and 6 from J, leaving 14 bases between them. The CDR3 length is 14 residues. CDR3 nucleotide sequence: TGTGCCAGCAGCGCCAGCTCTCAGGGGGATACGCAGTATTTT. Residues: CASSASSQGDTQYF.

The chain is built from TRBV7-9 and TRBJ2-7; D might be TRBD2 (5 bases). V was trimmed by 2 bases and J by 7 bases, leaving 12 bases between them. Germline V gives CDR1 SEHNR, CDR2 FQNEAQ (reference sequence). The CDR3 covers 13 residues. The chain's CDR3 is CASSLWSRGEQYF. The CDR3 DNA reads TGTGCCAGCAGCTTATGGTCCCGGGGAGAGCAGTACTTC. Full variable domain (rest looked up from reference TRBV7-9 and TRBJ2-7): DTGVSQNPRHKITKRGQNVTFRCDPISEHNRLYWYRQTLGQGPEFLTYFQNEAQLEKSRLLSDRFSAERPKGSFSTLEIQRTEQGDSAMYLCASSLWSRGEQYFGPGTRLTVT.

The J gene is TRBJ2-5, the V gene TRBV5-6; a weak D match, TRBD1 (6 bases). The CDR3 contains 14 residues. CDR1 SGHDT and CDR2 YYEEEE come from the germline V gene. V gave up 0 bases and J gave up 5 bases, with 11 bases separating them. For the CDR3, the DNA is TGTGCCAGCAGCTTGGGTACAGGGAAGGAGACCCAGTACTTC. Its protein product is CASSLGTGKETQYF.

This sequence joins TRBV19 and TRBJ2-5; 11 nucleotides line up with TRBD2. The J segment lost 4 bases and the V segment lost 9 bases, leaving 10 bases of the junction unmatched. The CDR3 has 15 residues. Germline V gene lookup returns CDR1 LNHDA and CDR2 SQIVND (reference sequence). In DNA, the CDR3 is TGTGCCAGCAGGTCTAGCGGGAGGACGGGAGAGACCCAGTACTTC. Translating it yields CASRSSGRTGETQYF.

The chain links TRBV7-9 to TRBJ2-1; 10 nucleotides agree with TRBD1. Germline lookup yields CDR1 SEHNR and CDR2 FQNEAQ (reference sequence). CDR3 length: 15 residues. V was pared by 5 bases and J by 7 bases, with 8 bases of the junction left unmatched. The CDR3 is CASSHTGTGANEQFF. The DNA of the CDR3 is TGTGCCAGCAGCCACACCGGGACAGGGGCGAATGAGCAGTTCTTC.

This clone was observed a few times. The gene calls are TRBV6-6 and TRBJ1-5; no clear D. The CDR3 is 14 amino acids. Germline V gene data show CDR1 as MNHNY and CDR2 as SVGAGI (reference sequence). Trimming left V 7 bases short and J 0 bases short, with 10 bases between. The CDR3 bases are TGTGCCAGCAAAACCATAGCTAGCAATCAGCCCCAGCATTTT. Translation gives CASKTIASNQPQHF.